Below, 30 T cell receptor beta chains from the same sample are listed, as sequenced in a study of control samples from healthy donors and cancer patients (dated by TCRdb to between 2020 and 2021). Library method: the immunoSEQ multiplex PCR assay. TCRdb provides this immuneACCESS table in a form limited to in-frame rearrangements. Some clones are lacking; in checked studies, under half of them reflect an unresolved V gene, and why the rest are absent is not known. The sample table shows about 15,000 clones, and 60% to 80% are seen once. Clones ranked in the top ten supply approximately 17% of the sample. The specimen was formalin-fixed, paraffin-embedded tissue. These receptors came from a female donor with lung cancer.

The chain couples TRBV7-6 to TRBJ2-2; 9 positions agree with TRBD1. V dropped 3 bases and J dropped 2; count of bases not matched to a gene: 1. The CDR3 sequence is 15 residues long. Germline V gene lookup returns CDR1 SGHVS and CDR2 FNYEAQ. CDR3 residues: CASSLDRGNTGELFF. The DNA for the CDR3 is TGTGCCAGCAGCTTGGACAGGGGCAACACCGGGGAGCTGTTTTTT.

The genes are TRBV28 and TRBJ2-2, with a weak D call TRBD1 (6 bases). CDR3 length equals 15 residues. Trimming pared 6 bases from V and 0 bases from J, leaving 11 bases between. Germline V gene data show CDR1 as MDHEN and CDR2 as SYDVKM. CDR3 region: CASRPTGPNTGELFF. DNA of the CDR3: TGTGCCAGCAGACCGACAGGACCGAACACCGGGGAGCTGTTTTTT. Filled out from reference TRBV28 and TRBJ2-2, the complete variable domain reads DVKVTQSSRYLVKRTGEKVFLECVQDMDHENMFWYRQDPGLGLRLIYFSYDVKMKEKGDIPEGYSVSREKKERFSLILESASTNQTSMYLCASRPTGPNTGELFFGEGSRLTVL.

CDR3 amino acids: CAWISGGSYEQYF. Here the CDR3 DNA reads TGTGCCTGGATTAGCGGGGGATCCTACGAGCAGTACTTC. This chain uses TRBV30 with TRBJ2-7; TRBD2 agrees at 9 bases. This CDR3 has 13 amino acids. Germline trimming cut 4 bases from V and 1 base from J; bases unmatched to any gene: 2. Germline V lookup: CDR1 GTSNPN, CDR2 SVGIG (reference sequence).

V gene TRBV6-5 combines with J gene TRBJ1-6; 8 nucleotides line up with TRBD1. The CDR3 totals 13 residues. Germline-derived CDR1 and CDR2 are MNHEY and SVGAGI. V shed 11 bases, J shed 7 bases, and the junction held 7 bases outside the gene matches. The CDR3 coding sequence is TGTGCCGAATCGGGACAGGTGAATTCACCCCTCCACTTT. Amino acid sequence: CAESGQVNSPLHF.

The rearrangement joins TRBV28 to TRBJ2-3; the D call may be TRBD1 or TRBD2 (5 bases each). This CDR3 has 15 residues. With 3 bases removed from V and 2 bases from J, the gap between germline ends came to 12 bases. Germline V gene data show CDR1 as MDHEN and CDR2 as SYDVKM. The CDR3 coding sequence is TGTGCCAGCAGTTTTTCTGGGACGAACACAGATACGCAGTATTTT. As protein: CASSFSGTNTDTQYF.

The chain uses TRBV28 and TRBJ2-7; the match to TRBD2 covers 10 bases. Germline assignment: CDR1 MDHEN and CDR2 SYDVKM. After removal of 8 bases from V and 3 bases from J, the junction contained 7 bases not matched to a gene. This CDR3 has 14 amino acids. CDR3 in DNA: TGTGCCAGCGGAGGACTAGCGGACTACTACGAGCAGTACTTC. Protein sequence: CASGGLADYYEQYF.

V and J are TRBV2 and TRBJ1-5; TRBD1 matches 10 bases. The CDR3 consists of 14 residues. V was clipped by 6 bases and J by 2 bases; unmatched bases: 1. CDR1 is SNHLY, CDR2 FYNNEI, per germline. This CDR3 reads CASSGTGGNQPQHF. The CDR3 DNA reads as TGTGCCAGCAGCGGGACAGGGGGCAATCAGCCCCAGCATTTT.

This clone qualifies as medium-sized (0.01 to 0.1%). The chain employs TRBV5-4 and TRBJ2-5; a weak D match, TRBD2 (5 bases). Trimming pared 0 bases from V and 4 bases from J, leaving 16 bases between. The CDR3 loop spans 16 amino acids. Germline CDR1 SGHNT, CDR2 YYREEE (reference sequence). CDR3 sequence: CASSLAPRPGGETQYF. For the CDR3, the DNA is TGTGCCAGCAGCTTGGCTCCACGCCCCGGAGGAGAGACCCAGTACTTC.

For the CDR3, the DNA is TGTGCCAGCTCACCGCCGGCTAGCGGGTGGTTGGGACAGTTCTTC. It yields the protein CASSPPASGWLGQFF. The chain recombines TRBV18 with TRBJ2-1; 8 bases are a match to TRBD2. The germline gives CDR1 KGHSH, CDR2 LQKENI. This CDR3 has 15 amino acids. V gave up 3 bases and J gave up 13 bases; unmatched junction bases: 14.

This rearrangement joins TRBV28 to TRBJ1-1; 7 positions match TRBD1. Germline V gene lookup returns CDR1 MDHEN and CDR2 SYDVKM. The CDR3 contains 14 residues. Unmatched junction bases numbered 11, after V lost 5 bases and J lost 8 bases. The CDR3 reads CASSPLTGQAEAFF. DNA for the CDR3: TGTGCCAGCAGTCCCCTCACCGGACAGGCGGAAGCTTTCTTT.

The CDR3 coding sequence is TGTGCCAGCAGTCCGAGCGGGAGCTCCTACGAGCAGTACTTC. Its translation is CASSPSGSSYEQYF. The chain carries TRBV6-2 or TRBV6-3 and TRBJ2-7; 8 bases are a match to TRBD2. The CDR3 covers 14 residues. The germline V gene encodes CDR1 MNHEY and CDR2 SVGEGT. Trimming took 5 bases from V and 0 from J; bases not matched to a gene: 3.

V and J are TRBV11-2 and TRBJ2-2, with D unclear. This CDR3 region has 14 residues. The V gene's germline CDR1 is SGHAT and CDR2 FQNNGV. Trimming removed 2 bases at V and 4 bases at J, with 8 bases between. CDR3 nucleotide sequence: TGTGCCAGCAGCTTATCCGTAGCCACCGGGGAGCTGTTTTTT. Amino acids: CASSLSVATGELFF.

The chain couples TRBV9 to TRBJ1-6; 7 nucleotides agree with TRBD1. There are 15 residues in the CDR3. Germline values: CDR1 SGDLS, CDR2 YYNGEE. J lost 9 bases, V lost 4 bases, and 10 bases had no gene match. CDR3 loop: CASSPSGTVFSPLHF. CDR3 nucleotide sequence: TGTGCCAGCAGCCCATCCGGGACAGTTTTTTCACCCCTCCACTTT.

J is TRBJ2-1 and V is TRBV18, with 7 bases matching TRBD2. The CDR3 has 16 residues. Germline CDR1 and CDR2: KGHSH and LQKENI. V was clipped by 1 base and J by 4 bases; unmatched bases: 7. The CDR3: CASSPLSGEGYNEQFF. The CDR3, as DNA: TGTGCCAGCTCACCACTTTCGGGGGAGGGATACAATGAGCAGTTCTTC.

This clone showed up just once. The chain links TRBV19 to TRBJ1-2, with 7 nucleotides matching TRBD1. Germline CDR1 is LNHDA and CDR2 is SQIVND (reference sequence). This CDR3 has 13 residues. Unmatched junction bases numbered 7, after V lost 6 bases and J lost 6 bases. For the CDR3, the DNA is TGTGCCAGTAGCCCCGACAGGGAAAATGGCTACACCTTC. Its translation: CASSPDRENGYTF.

V gene TRBV6-5 combines with J gene TRBJ1-1; the D is unclear. CDR3 length: 13 amino acids. Deletions cut 7 bases from V and 6 bases from J, with 15 bases between. Germline V gene sequence: CDR1 MNHEY, CDR2 SVGAGI. Written as DNA, the CDR3 is TGTGCCAGCACCACGTCGTCAGGCGCTGAAGCTTTCTTT. Protein sequence: CASTTSSGAEAFF.

The chain is built from TRBV7-8 and TRBJ2-5; D gene uncertain. V was trimmed by 1 base and J by 2 bases, leaving 11 bases between them. The CDR3 is 15 amino acids. The germline gives CDR1 SGHVS, CDR2 FQNEAQ. CDR3 in DNA: TGTGCCAGCAGCTTAGGGTCGCTAACACAAGAGACCCAGTACTTC. Its translation is CASSLGSLTQETQYF.

The chain uses TRBV19 and TRBJ1-4, with D uncertain. CDR3 length: 14 residues. The V and J ends lost 3 bases and 7 bases respectively, with 12 bases between them. Germline lookup yields CDR1 LNHDA and CDR2 SQIVND (reference sequence). The CDR3 DNA reads as TGTGCCAGTAGTATGAGACCTGGAGGTGAAAAACTGTTTTTT. It specifies CASSMRPGGEKLFF.

This clone was seen more than once but under ten times. The V call is TRBV7-2, the J call TRBJ2-1; 14 nucleotides align to TRBD2. V lost 1 base, J lost 6 bases, and 8 bases stayed unmatched. CDR1 is SGHTA, CDR2 FQGNSA, per germline. The CDR3 length is 18 residues. CDR3 protein: CASSLVGLAGVWSNEQFF. Here the CDR3 DNA reads TGTGCCAGCAGCTTAGTGGGACTAGCGGGAGTCTGGTCCAATGAGCAGTTCTTC.

This clone was seen more than once but under ten times. V gene TRBV4-1 combines with J gene TRBJ1-4; 8 nucleotides match TRBD1. The CDR3 covers 13 residues. Germline CDR1 and CDR2: MGHRA and YSYEKL. V shed 6 bases and J 8 bases; nucleotides not matched to a gene: 5. Here the CDR3 reads CASRTGDGEKLFF. CDR3 sequence (DNA): TGCGCCAGCAGGACAGGGGACGGCGAAAAACTGTTTTTT.

The chain is built from TRBV29-1 and TRBJ1-1; a possible D gene is TRBD1 (5 bases). The CDR3 is 14 amino acids. Germline CDR1 is SQVTM and CDR2 is ANQGSEA. V was cut by 7 bases and J by 4 bases, with 19 bases left in between. CDR3 region: CSGIRDQGGTEAFF. The CDR3 DNA sequence: TGCAGCGGGATCAGGGACCAAGGAGGCACTGAAGCTTTCTTT.

The V gene is TRBV4-2, the J gene TRBJ2-2, with TRBD2 identical over 8 bases. Losses at the gene ends were 1 base for V and 4 bases for J; bases not matched to a gene: 5. The CDR3 length is 16 residues. Germline V gene sequence: CDR1 LGHNA, CDR2 YNFKEQ. CDR3 residues: CASSQGGLVGTGELFF. CDR3 bases: TGTGCCAGCAGCCAAGGGGGACTAGTCGGCACCGGGGAGCTGTTTTTT.

V and J are TRBV5-4 and TRBJ2-3, with 11 nucleotides matching TRBD2. J lost 0 bases, V lost 1 base, and 7 bases had no gene match. The germline CDR1 and CDR2 sequences are SGHNT and YYREEE (reference sequence). CDR3 size: 18 residues. The DNA for the CDR3 is TGTGCCAGCAGCTTGAGGCTAGCGGGAGGCTCTAGCACAGATACGCAGTATTTT. This codes for CASSLRLAGGSSTDTQYF.

This rearrangement joins TRBV7-6 to TRBJ2-7; 7 nucleotides agree with TRBD2. CDR1 is SGHVS and CDR2 is FNYEAQ in the germline V gene. With V trimmed by 5 bases and J by 5 bases, 6 bases remained unmatched. The CDR3 consists of 13 residues. CDR3 loop: CASSPRAGDEQYF. The DNA for the CDR3 is TGTGCCAGCAGCCCTAGGGCGGGAGACGAGCAGTACTTC.

A word on this clone: Other nucleotide sequences in the sample specify the same CDR3. The chain has TRBV6-2 or TRBV6-3 and TRBJ1-1; 7 nucleotides line up with TRBD1. The V and J ends lost 5 bases and 5 bases, in that order; junction bases with no gene match: 8. From germline, CDR1 is MNHEY and CDR2 SVGEGT. This CDR3 spans 14 amino acids. The CDR3 coding sequence is TGTGCCAGCAGTAACCAGGGGGTACTTACTGAAGCTTTCTTT. Protein product: CASSNQGVLTEAFF.

J is TRBJ1-1 and V is TRBV5-4; 10 positions agree with TRBD1. V lost 3 bases and J lost 7; bases outside the gene matches: 12. CDR1 is SGHNT and CDR2 is YYREEE in the germline V gene (reference sequence). There are 16 residues in the CDR3. The CDR3 here is CASSSAPGQGNGEAFF. CDR3 nucleotide sequence: TGTGCCAGCAGCTCAGCCCCGGGACAGGGGAATGGTGAAGCTTTCTTT.

The V and J genes are TRBV19 and TRBJ1-4, with D perhaps TRBD1 (5 bases). Per the germline V gene, CDR1 is LNHDA and CDR2 is SQIVND (reference sequence). There are 15 residues in the CDR3. V shed 4 bases and J shed 0 bases, with 9 bases lying between them. The CDR3 protein is CASSTGTATNEKLFF. In DNA, the CDR3 is TGTGCCAGTAGTACAGGGACTGCAACTAATGAAAAACTGTTTTTT.

The chain couples TRBV27 to TRBJ2-3; 13 positions match TRBD2. CDR1 MNHEY and CDR2 SMNVEV come from the germline V gene (reference sequence). This CDR3 comprises 15 residues. The trim removed 6 bases at V and 7 bases at J, leaving 7 bases unmatched. The CDR3 loop reads CASSQGLAGTNTQYF. The CDR3 coding sequence is TGTGCCAGCAGCCAGGGACTAGCGGGGACGAATACGCAGTATTTT.

This clone is hyperexpanded by share. The CDR3 DNA follows: TGCAGCGCTGGACAGGGGGCTCAGCCCCAGCATTTT. Its translation is CSAGQGAQPQHF. The chain recombines TRBV29-1 with TRBJ1-5, with 11 bases matching TRBD1. Germline CDR1 reads SQVTM; CDR2 reads ANQGSEA. V dropped 7 bases and J dropped 6; count of bases not matched to a gene: 2. This CDR3 is built from 12 residues. Complete variable domain (other parts from reference TRBV29-1 and TRBJ1-5): SAVISQKPSRDICQRGTSLTIQCQVDSQVTMMFWYRQQPGQSLTLIATANQGSEATYESGFVIDKFPISRPNLTFSTLTVSNMSPEDSSIYLCSAGQGAQPQHFGDGTRLSIL.

The CDR3 nucleotides read TGTGCCAGCAGCCACGGGGGGCAGTTCTATGGCTACACCTTC. Protein sequence: CASSHGGQFYGYTF. The rearrangement joins TRBV3-1 (or the pseudogene TRBV3-2) to TRBJ1-2; a weak D match, TRBD1 (6 bases). V shed 3 bases and J shed 4 bases, with 12 bases lying between them. The germline CDR1 and CDR2 sequences are LGHDT and YNNKEL (reference sequence). CDR3 size: 14 residues.